The 25 T cell receptor beta chains reported below all come from one sample, sequenced in a study of blood T cell repertoires in COVID-19. TCRdb's table, derived via immunoSEQ multiplex PCR, lists solely in-frame clones and lacks some. The sample has over 85,000 clones; nearly 90% are singletons. The sequencing input was peripheral blood. All receptors come from a man aged 45 to 65 with active COVID-19.

The chain links TRBV10-3 to TRBJ1-6, with 8 bases lining up with TRBD1. The CDR3 covers 13 residues. The V gene's germline CDR1 is ENHRY and CDR2 SYGVKD. The V and J ends lost 10 bases and 9 bases, in that order; junction bases with no gene match: 8. In DNA form, the CDR3 reads TGTGCCACTTCGGACAGGGAGGCTTCACCCCTCCACTTT. Residues: CATSDREASPLHF.

A few counts support this clone. The rearrangement links TRBV7-9 to TRBJ2-2; 8 positions agree with TRBD1. Germline lookup yields CDR1 SEHNR and CDR2 FQNEAQ (reference sequence). CDR3 length equals 15 residues. V lost 3 bases and J lost 6; bases outside the gene matches: 6. In nucleotides, the CDR3 is TGTGCCAGCAGCTTGACAGGGGAGCAGGCCGGGGAGCTGTTTTTT. The encoded protein is CASSLTGEQAGELFF.

As DNA, the CDR3 is TGTGCCAGCAGCCCCGGACTAGCGGGGGAACAGGCGACCCAGTACTTC. This codes for CASSPGLAGEQATQYF. This rearrangement joins TRBV11-1 to TRBJ2-5, with TRBD2 matching 13 bases. CDR1 is SGHAT and CDR2 is FQDESV in the germline V gene (reference sequence). The CDR3 loop spans 16 amino acids. V was clipped by 5 bases and J by 7 bases; unmatched bases: 10.

V usage is TRBV7-2 and J usage is TRBJ2-1; 9 bases line up with TRBD1. Germline CDR1 and CDR2: SGHTA and FQGNSA. CDR3 length: 11 residues. The junction had 5 bases not matched to a gene; V was cut back by 5 bases and J by 15 bases. Here the CDR3 reads CASSLRDRVFF. Written as DNA, the CDR3 is TGTGCCAGCAGCCTCCGGGACAGGGTGTTCTTC.

The table lists this clone with a count of one. The V call is TRBV7-2, the J call TRBJ1-5; 7 nucleotides align to TRBD1. This CDR3 is 14 amino acids long. CDR1 and CDR2 (germline): SGHTA, FQGNSA. With 5 bases clipped from V and 3 bases from J, the junction kept 4 bases outside the gene matches. In DNA form, the CDR3 reads TGTGCCAGCAGCCTAACAGGGGTCAATCAGCCCCAGCATTTT. Translated: CASSLTGVNQPQHF.

V usage is TRBV3-1 (or the pseudogene TRBV3-2) and J usage is TRBJ1-6; D gene unclear. The CDR3 extends over 14 amino acids. The germline gives CDR1 LGHDT, CDR2 YNNKEL (reference sequence). Trimming pared 4 bases from V and 6 bases from J, leaving 10 bases between. CDR3 amino acids: CASSPPRVNSPLHF. The CDR3 coding sequence is TGTGCCAGCAGCCCTCCCCGAGTTAATTCACCCCTCCACTTT.

The V gene is TRBV7-9, the J gene TRBJ2-5; D might be TRBD2 (6 bases). The V and J ends lost 0 bases and 4 bases respectively, with 12 bases between them. This CDR3 has 15 residues. Germline V lookup: CDR1 SEHNR, CDR2 FQNEAQ (reference sequence). The CDR3 DNA sequence: TGTGCCAGCAGCTTAGCAGGCGGGGCCGGAGAGACCCAGTACTTC. Translated: CASSLAGGAGETQYF.

The sample holds one count of this clone. The rearrangement uses TRBV21-1 and TRBJ2-1; TRBD2 reflects the table's D call only, with no check against the DNA. TRBV21-1 is classified as a pseudogene. The CDR3 totals 13 residues. For the CDR3, the DNA is TGTGCCAGCAGCAAAGTTGGGAGGAATGAGCAGTTCTTC. Amino acids: CASSKVGRNEQFF.

V gene TRBV14 combines with J gene TRBJ1-6; D gene unclear. The germline gives CDR1 SGHDN, CDR2 FVKESK. The CDR3 sequence is 14 residues long. V was cut by 2 bases and J by 3 bases, with 5 bases left in between. CDR3 bases: TGTGCCAGCAGCCAAAGGAGCTATAATTCACCCCTCCACTTT. It encodes CASSQRSYNSPLHF.

This sequence joins TRBV5-6 and TRBJ2-3; 7 bases align to TRBD2. This CDR3 has 16 residues. With V trimmed by 2 bases and J by 2 bases, 8 bases remained unmatched. The germline V gene has CDR1 SGHDT and CDR2 YYEEEE. CDR3 DNA sequence: TGTGCCAGCAGCTTCTGGTGGGGGGGTACCACAGATACGCAGTATTTT. Its translation: CASSFWWGGTTDTQYF.

V is TRBV18 and J is TRBJ2-1; 10 nucleotides line up with TRBD2. This CDR3 has 17 amino acids. After removal of 6 bases from V and 7 bases from J, the junction contained 15 bases not matched to a gene. CDR1 and CDR2 from the germline V gene are KGHSH and LQKENI. CDR3 amino acids: CASSRRIWSGGANEQFF. The CDR3 coding sequence is TGTGCCAGCTCCCGCCGAATTTGGAGCGGGGGGGCGAATGAGCAGTTCTTC.

V usage is TRBV4-1 and J usage is TRBJ2-1, with 10 bases fitting TRBD2. The CDR3 is 17 amino acids. V dropped 8 bases and J dropped 7; count of bases not matched to a gene: 17. Germline V gene lookup returns CDR1 MGHRA and CDR2 YSYEKL. Here the CDR3 reads CASRLQGIAGGRNEQFF. CDR3 in DNA: TGCGCCAGCCGCCTTCAAGGGATAGCGGGGGGAAGGAATGAGCAGTTCTTC.

V usage is TRBV5-8 and J usage is TRBJ2-7; D unresolved. The germline V and J ends were trimmed by 2 bases and 2 bases, with 17 bases remaining between them. Germline values: CDR1 SGHTS, CDR2 YDEGEE. CDR3 length equals 16 residues. This CDR3 reads CASSLRMAAKTYEQYF. CDR3 DNA sequence: TGTGCCAGCAGCTTAAGAATGGCGGCCAAGACCTACGAGCAGTACTTC.

CDR3 loop: CASNAGGKDEKLFF. The CDR3 DNA reads as TGTGCCAGCAACGCGGGGGGCAAAGATGAAAAACTGTTTTTT. The gene calls are TRBV18 and TRBJ1-4; weak D call: TRBD1 (6 bases). V lost 8 bases and J lost 6, with 16 bases in between. CDR3 length: 14 amino acids. Germline assignment: CDR1 KGHSH and CDR2 LQKENI.

The chain is built from TRBV5-4 and TRBJ2-7, with 9 bases lining up with TRBD2. The V segment lost 0 bases and the J segment 2 bases; nucleotides outside the gene matches: 6. CDR3 length: 16 amino acids. CDR1 and CDR2 from the germline V gene are SGHNT and YYREEE (reference sequence). CDR3 loop: CASSLAQRGATYEQYF. CDR3 coding DNA: TGTGCCAGCAGCTTGGCCCAGCGGGGGGCAACCTACGAGCAGTACTTC.

This chain joins TRBV9 and TRBJ2-3, with D maybe TRBD2 (5 bases). This CDR3 contains 15 residues. The germline V gene has CDR1 SGDLS and CDR2 YYNGEE. V was clipped by 2 bases and J by 0 bases, with 10 bases between them. The CDR3 DNA reads as TGTGCCAGCAGCGTCCTCGGGGTTAGCACAGATACGCAGTATTTT. Translated, it gives CASSVLGVSTDTQYF. The complete variable domain, with remaining parts taken from reference TRBV9 and TRBJ2-3, reads DSGVTQTPKHLITATGQRVTLRCSPRSGDLSVYWYQQSLDQGLQFLIQYYNGEERAKGNILERFSAQQFPDLHSELNLSSLELGDSALYFCASSVLGVSTDTQYFGPGTRLTVL.

The chain has TRBV15 and TRBJ2-1, with 12 bases identical to TRBD2. The V gene end was trimmed by 5 bases and the J gene end by 8 bases; junction bases not matched to a gene: 4. Germline V gene data show CDR1 as LNHNV and CDR2 as YYDKDF (reference sequence). The CDR3 has 14 residues. This CDR3 reads CATSPRLAGDEQFF. Written as DNA, the CDR3 is TGTGCCACCAGCCCCAGACTAGCGGGGGATGAGCAGTTCTTC.

This chain uses TRBV7-9 with TRBJ2-7, with 9 bases matching TRBD2. With V trimmed by 1 base and J by 3 bases, 7 bases remained unmatched. The CDR3 has 16 amino acids. Germline V gene data show CDR1 as SEHNR and CDR2 as FQNEAQ (reference sequence). The CDR3 protein is CASSLGVPSGVYEQYF. The CDR3 DNA sequence: TGTGCCAGCAGCTTAGGCGTGCCTAGCGGGGTCTACGAGCAGTACTTC.

The rearrangement links TRBV6-6 to TRBJ2-1, with 9 bases matching TRBD2. The V and J ends lost 0 bases and 10 bases, in that order; junction bases with no gene match: 4. From germline, CDR1 is MNHNY and CDR2 SVGAGI (reference sequence). This CDR3 is built from 14 residues. CDR3 DNA: TGTGCCAGCAGTTACTCGAGGACTAGCGTAGAGCAGTTCTTC. It specifies CASSYSRTSVEQFF.

This clone was observed a few times. The gene calls are TRBV30 and TRBJ2-7, with D perhaps matching TRBD1 (7 bases). V was shortened by 3 bases and J by 3 bases, with 12 bases between the two germline ends. Per the germline V gene, CDR1 is GTSNPN and CDR2 is SVGIG (reference sequence). This CDR3 is built from 13 residues. The CDR3 sequence: CAWSAGQFYEQYF. DNA for the CDR3: TGTGCCTGGAGCGCGGGACAGTTCTACGAGCAGTACTTC.

This clone was seen once. The V and J genes are TRBV7-6 and TRBJ2-2; D possibly corresponds to TRBD1 (5 bases). Germline CDR1 is SGHVS and CDR2 is FNYEAQ. CDR3 length: 17 amino acids. V was trimmed by 1 base and J by 6 bases, leaving 18 bases between them. The CDR3 loop is CASSLVDARVGSGELFF. The CDR3 DNA sequence: TGTGCCAGCAGCTTAGTAGACGCCAGGGTGGGATCCGGGGAGCTGTTTTTT. The whole variable domain, remainder taken from reference TRBV7-6 and TRBJ2-2, is GAGVSQSPRYKVTKRGQDVALRCDPISGHVSLYWYRQALGQGPEFLTYFNYEAQQDKSGLPNDRFSAERPEGSISTLTIQRTEQRDSAMYRCASSLVDARVGSGELFFGEGSRLTVL.

The chain links TRBV5-1 to TRBJ2-7; D might be TRBD2 (6 bases). This CDR3 contains 13 residues. Germline CDR1 SGHRS, CDR2 YFSETQ. The germline V and J ends were trimmed by 0 bases and 2 bases, with 6 bases remaining between them. CDR3 in amino acids: CASSLGGTYEQYF. For the CDR3, the DNA is TGCGCCAGCAGCTTGGGCGGGACCTACGAGCAGTACTTC.

The CDR3 DNA follows: TGTGCCAGCAGCCCGTGGGACAGTATATACTATGGCTACACCTTC. Translating it yields CASSPWDSIYYGYTF. The V and J genes are TRBV14 and TRBJ1-2, with TRBD1 matching over 7 bases. The V gene end was trimmed by 4 bases and the J gene end by 3 bases; junction bases not matched to a gene: 8. CDR3 size: 15 residues. Germline CDR1 SGHDN, CDR2 FVKESK.

This clone was seen once. CDR3 nucleotides: TGTGCCAGCACACAGGCGTACCAAGAGACCCAGTACTTC. Its translation is CASTQAYQETQYF. This chain connects TRBV6-5 to TRBJ2-5; perhaps TRBD1 as D (5 bases). The CDR3 runs to 13 residues. Deletions cut 7 bases from V and 0 bases from J, with 9 bases between. Germline values: CDR1 MNHEY, CDR2 SVGAGI.

The genes are TRBV16 and TRBJ2-7; 7 bases fit TRBD1. With 4 bases clipped from V and 2 bases from J, the junction kept 5 bases outside the gene matches. Germline loops: CDR1 KGHSY, CDR2 FQNENV. The CDR3 covers 14 residues. The CDR3 protein is CASSLKGAAYEQYF. The CDR3 coding sequence is TGTGCCAGCAGCCTCAAGGGGGCCGCCTACGAGCAGTACTTC.